Included here is one T cell receptor (beta chain) sequence, with context. The antigen is unknown. The germline CDR1 and CDR2 sequences are SEHNR and FQNEAQ (reference sequence). The length of the CDR3 is 14 residues. The V end lost 10 bases, the J end lost 0 bases, and 10 bases lay between the germline ends. These data are taken from a study of shared clonotypes between healthy human individuals. Overall study results and limits: Relative to clonotypes present in all four donors, those not shared had lower generation probabilities.

Naive CD45RA+ and memory CD45RA-negative subsets were split from CD4+ cells. The data were produced by immunoSEQ multiplex PCR, yet TCRdb's version contains in-frame clones alone and is incomplete. This table holds 2 million to 2.5 million clones, approximately 94% found once. Material: naive CD4+ T cells sorted from blood. The subset denotes: CD45RA+ positively selected. The receptor comes from a man younger than 35 in good health. The chain employs TRBV7-9 and TRBJ2-6; D is undetermined. For the CDR3, the DNA is TGTGCCACCTCCTGGTCCTCTGGGGCCAACGTCCTGACTTTC. It codes for CATSWSSGANVLTF.